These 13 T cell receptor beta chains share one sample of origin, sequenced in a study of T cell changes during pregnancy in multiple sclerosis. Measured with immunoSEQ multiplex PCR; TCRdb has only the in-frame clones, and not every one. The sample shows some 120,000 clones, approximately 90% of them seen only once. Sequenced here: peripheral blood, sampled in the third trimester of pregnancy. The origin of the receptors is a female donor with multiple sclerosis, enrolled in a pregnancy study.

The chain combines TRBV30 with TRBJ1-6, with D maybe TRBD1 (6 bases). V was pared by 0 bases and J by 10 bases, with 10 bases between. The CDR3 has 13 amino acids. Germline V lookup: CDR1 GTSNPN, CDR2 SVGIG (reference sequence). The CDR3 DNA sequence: TGTGCCTGGAGTGTACAGGGCGGATCACCCCTCCACTTT. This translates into CAWSVQGGSPLHF. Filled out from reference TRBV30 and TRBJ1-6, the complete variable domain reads SQTIHQWPATLVQPVGSPLSLECTVEGTSNPNLYWYRQAAGRGLQLLFYSVGIGQISSEVPQNLSASRPQDRQFILSSKKLLLSDSGFYLCAWSVQGGSPLHFGNGTRLTVT.

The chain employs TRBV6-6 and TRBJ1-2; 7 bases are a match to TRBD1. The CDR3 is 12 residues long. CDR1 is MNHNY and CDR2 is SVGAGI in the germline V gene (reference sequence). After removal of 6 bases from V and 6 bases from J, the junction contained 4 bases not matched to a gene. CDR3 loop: CASSRDSNGYTF. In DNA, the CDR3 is TGTGCCAGCAGCCGGGACAGCAATGGCTACACCTTC.

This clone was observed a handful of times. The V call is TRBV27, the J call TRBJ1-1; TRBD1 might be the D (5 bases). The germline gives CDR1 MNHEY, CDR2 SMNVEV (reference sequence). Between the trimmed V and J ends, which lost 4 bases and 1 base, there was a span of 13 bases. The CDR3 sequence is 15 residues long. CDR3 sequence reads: CASSSLGLANTEAFF. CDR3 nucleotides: TGTGCCAGCAGTTCTTTGGGACTGGCGAACACTGAAGCTTTCTTT.

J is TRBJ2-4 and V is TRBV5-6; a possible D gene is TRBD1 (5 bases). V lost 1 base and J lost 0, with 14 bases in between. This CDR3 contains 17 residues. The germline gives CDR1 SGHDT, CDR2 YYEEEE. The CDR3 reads CASSLLVTVGAKNIQYF. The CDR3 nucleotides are TGTGCCAGCAGCTTGTTGGTGACAGTCGGAGCCAAAAACATTCAGTACTTC.

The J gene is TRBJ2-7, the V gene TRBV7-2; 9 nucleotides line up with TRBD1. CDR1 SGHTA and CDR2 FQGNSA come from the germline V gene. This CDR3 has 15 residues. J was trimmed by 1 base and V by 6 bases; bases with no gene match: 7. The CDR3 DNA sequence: TGTGCCAGCAGACGCACAGGGGGCGCTTCCTACGAGCAGTACTTC. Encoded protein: CASRRTGGASYEQYF.

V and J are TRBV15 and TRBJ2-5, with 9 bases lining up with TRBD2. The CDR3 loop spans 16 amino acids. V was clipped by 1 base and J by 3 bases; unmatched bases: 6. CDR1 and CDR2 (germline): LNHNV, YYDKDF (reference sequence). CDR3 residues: CATSRGASGVEETQYF. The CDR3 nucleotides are TGTGCCACCAGCAGAGGGGCTAGCGGGGTCGAAGAGACCCAGTACTTC.

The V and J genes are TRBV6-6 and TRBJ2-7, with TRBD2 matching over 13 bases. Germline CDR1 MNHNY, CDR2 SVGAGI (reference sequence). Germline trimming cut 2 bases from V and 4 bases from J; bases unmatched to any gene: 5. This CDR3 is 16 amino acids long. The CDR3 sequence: CASSYGLAGEAYEQYF. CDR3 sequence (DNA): TGTGCCAGCAGTTACGGACTAGCGGGAGAGGCGTACGAGCAGTACTTC.

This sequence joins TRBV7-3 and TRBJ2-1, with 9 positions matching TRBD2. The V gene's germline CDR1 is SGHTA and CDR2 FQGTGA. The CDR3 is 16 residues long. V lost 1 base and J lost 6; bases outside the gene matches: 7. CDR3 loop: CASSLSGSGGRNEQFF. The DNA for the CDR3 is TGTGCCAGCAGCTTAAGCGGTAGCGGGGGCCGCAATGAGCAGTTCTTC.

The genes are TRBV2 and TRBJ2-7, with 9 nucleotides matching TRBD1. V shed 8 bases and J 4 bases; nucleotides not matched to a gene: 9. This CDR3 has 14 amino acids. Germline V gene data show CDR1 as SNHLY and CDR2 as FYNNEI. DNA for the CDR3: TGTGCCAGCGCCCCCGGGACAGGGCGATACGAGCAGTACTTC. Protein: CASAPGTGRYEQYF. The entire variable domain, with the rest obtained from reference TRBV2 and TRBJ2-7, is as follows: EPEVTQTPSHQVTQMGQEVILRCVPISNHLYFYWYRQILGQKVEFLVSFYNNEISEKSEIFDDQFSVERPDGSNFTLKIRSTKLEDSAMYFCASAPGTGRYEQYFGPGTRLTVT.

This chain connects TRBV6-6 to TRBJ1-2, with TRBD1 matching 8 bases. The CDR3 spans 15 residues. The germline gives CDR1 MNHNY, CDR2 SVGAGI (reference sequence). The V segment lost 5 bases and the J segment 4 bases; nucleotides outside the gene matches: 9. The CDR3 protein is CASSGPDRGTYGYTF. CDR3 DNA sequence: TGTGCCAGCAGTGGCCCAGACAGGGGTACCTATGGCTACACCTTC.

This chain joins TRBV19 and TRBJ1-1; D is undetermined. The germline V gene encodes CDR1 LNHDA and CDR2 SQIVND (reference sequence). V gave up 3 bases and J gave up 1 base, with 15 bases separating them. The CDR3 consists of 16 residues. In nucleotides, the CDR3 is TGTGCCAGTAGTATCGTCTTGAGACTGGGGAACACTGAAGCTTTCTTT. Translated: CASSIVLRLGNTEAFF.

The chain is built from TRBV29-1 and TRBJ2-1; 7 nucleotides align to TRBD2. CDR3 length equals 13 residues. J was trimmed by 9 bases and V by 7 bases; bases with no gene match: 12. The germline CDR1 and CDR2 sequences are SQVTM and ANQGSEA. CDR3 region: CSGTGPRGSEQFF. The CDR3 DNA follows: TGCAGCGGGACGGGCCCGCGGGGGAGTGAGCAGTTCTTC.

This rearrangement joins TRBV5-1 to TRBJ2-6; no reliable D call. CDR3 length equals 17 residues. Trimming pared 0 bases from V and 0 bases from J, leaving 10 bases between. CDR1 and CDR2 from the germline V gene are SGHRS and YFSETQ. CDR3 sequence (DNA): TGCGCCAGCAGCTTGGGACCGGAGAGCTCTGGGGCCAACGTCCTGACTTTC. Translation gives CASSLGPESSGANVLTF.